Listed below are T cell receptor beta chains from one sample, sequenced in a study of blood T cell repertoires in COVID-19. Clones were sequenced by immunoSEQ multiplex PCR, and TCRdb holds only the in-frame ones, with some missing. The sample lists approximately 100,000 clones; 70% to 90% were seen once. The sample was peripheral blood. The receptors here all came from a woman aged 55-75 years with acute or convalescent COVID-19. CDR3s include the opening cysteine and the closing phenylalanine or tryptophan. The order of the fields is clone size, V gene, J gene, D gene, CDR3 DNA, CDR3 protein. D genes are given only for firm matches. The size field is filled for only some rows; it gives once, few, many or a size class.

size: NA
V: TRBV3-1/TRBV3-2
J: TRBJ1-1
D: TRBD1
DNA: TGTGCCAGCAGCCTCAGAACAGGGGGAGGAACTGAAGCTTTCTTT
CDR3: CASSLRTGGGTEAFF

size: once
V: TRBV5-1
J: TRBJ1-4
D: TRBD1
DNA: TGCGCCAGCAGCTTACAGGGGTCGGATGAAAAACTGTTTTTT
CDR3: CASSLQGSDEKLFF

size: NA
V: TRBV10-3
J: TRBJ1-1
D: NA
DNA: TGTGCCATCAGTGAAGCGCGGGCAGGGGTGGTTGGAGCTTTCTTT
CDR3: CAISEARAGVVGAFF

size: NA
V: TRBV11-3
J: TRBJ1-3
D: NA
DNA: TGTGCCAGCAGCTTAGGAGGATCTGGAAACACCATATATTTT
CDR3: CASSLGGSGNTIYF

size: NA
V: TRBV27
J: TRBJ2-3
D: NA
DNA: TGTGCCAGCAGTTTCGGACCTTTGGGGCGCACAGATACGCAGTATTTT
CDR3: CASSFGPLGRTDTQYF

size: NA
V: TRBV18
J: TRBJ2-1
D: NA
DNA: TGTGCCAGCTCACGCCCCTGGGGAGCGTCCGAAGGCAATGAGCAGTTCTTC
CDR3: CASSRPWGASEGNEQFF

size: NA
V: TRBV5-1
J: TRBJ2-7
D: TRBD1
DNA: TGCGCCAGCAGCGAATGGCCCGGGACAGGGGACTACGAGCAGTACTTC
CDR3: CASSEWPGTGDYEQYF

size: NA
V: TRBV15
J: TRBJ2-7
D: TRBD2
DNA: TGTGCCACCAGCATGACTAGCGGGAGGACCTACGAGCAGTACTTC
CDR3: CATSMTSGRTYEQYF

size: NA
V: TRBV27
J: TRBJ1-2
D: TRBD1
DNA: TGTGCCAGCAGTTTTGTCAGGGGGCGCGAGAACTATGGCTACACCTTC
CDR3: CASSFVRGRENYGYTF

size: NA
V: TRBV6-1
J: TRBJ1-1
D: TRBD1
DNA: TGTGCCAGCAGTGAACCGGGACAGTTACCGAACACTGAAGCTTTCTTT
CDR3: CASSEPGQLPNTEAFF

size: NA
V: TRBV5-1
J: TRBJ2-1
D: NA
DNA: TGCGCCAGCAGCTTGTTGAGGAGCGGCCACAATGAGCAGTTCTTC
CDR3: CASSLLRSGHNEQFF

size: few
V: TRBV28
J: TRBJ1-1
D: NA
DNA: TGTGCCAGCAGTTTAGCCAGGGCCACTGAAGCTTTCTTT
CDR3: CASSLARATEAFF

size: NA
V: TRBV27
J: TRBJ2-1
D: NA
DNA: TGTGCCAGCAGTTTTCAGGGGTCGGGGAACCGGTGGGGTAACAATGAGCAGTTCTTC
CDR3: CASSFQGSGNRWGNNEQFF

size: NA
V: TRBV12-3/TRBV12-4
J: TRBJ1-1
D: TRBD1
DNA: TGTGCCAGCCTTAGACAGGGGAACACTGAAGCTTTCTTT
CDR3: CASLRQGNTEAFF

size: NA
V: TRBV2
J: TRBJ2-3
D: NA
DNA: TGTGCCAGCAGGCCTACAGGGATGGACACAGATACGCAGTATTTT
CDR3: CASRPTGMDTDTQYF

size: NA
V: TRBV20-1
J: TRBJ1-1
D: NA
DNA: TGCAGTGCTAGTCGACAAGCTGAAGCTTTCTTT
CDR3: CSASRQAEAFF

size: NA
V: TRBV6-5
J: TRBJ1-3
D: NA
DNA: TGTGCCAGCGAGGAACTCTCTGGAAACACCATATATTTT
CDR3: CASEELSGNTIYF

size: NA
V: TRBV3-1/TRBV3-2
J: TRBJ2-1
D: TRBD2
DNA: TGTGCCAGCAGCTTCTCGGGTTCGGGACTAAGCTACAATGAGCAGTTCTTC
CDR3: CASSFSGSGLSYNEQFF

size: NA
V: TRBV27
J: TRBJ2-2
D: TRBD1
DNA: TGTGCCAGCAGCAGGACAGGGCTGAGCACCGGGGAGCTGTTTTTT
CDR3: CASSRTGLSTGELFF

size: NA
V: TRBV27
J: TRBJ2-1
D: NA
DNA: TGTGCCAGCAGGGGGGACATGAGCTCCTACAATGAGCAGTTCTTC
CDR3: CASRGDMSSYNEQFF

size: NA
V: TRBV11-3
J: TRBJ1-5
D: NA
DNA: TGTGCCAGCAGCTTACAGGCAAATCAGCCCCAGCATTTT
CDR3: CASSLQANQPQHF

size: NA
V: TRBV6-5
J: TRBJ1-2
D: NA
DNA: TGTGCCAGCCGCCTGATTTCAGGGAGCTACACCTTC
CDR3: CASRLISGSYTF

size: NA
V: TRBV6-5
J: TRBJ2-3
D: TRBD2
DNA: TGTGCCAGCAGGGGACTAGCGGGGGTCACAGATACGCAGTATTTT
CDR3: CASRGLAGVTDTQYF

size: NA
V: TRBV19
J: TRBJ2-3
D: TRBD2
DNA: TGTGCCAGTAGTCCCCGACTAGCGGGGCTGGTGGATACGCAGTATTTT
CDR3: CASSPRLAGLVDTQYF

size: NA
V: TRBV28
J: TRBJ2-3
D: TRBD2
DNA: TGTGCCAGCAGTTGGACTAGCGGGAGGTCGAAGTCAGATACGCAGTATTTT
CDR3: CASSWTSGRSKSDTQYF

size: NA
V: TRBV11-2
J: TRBJ2-3
D: NA
DNA: TGTGCCAGCAGCTTCTGGCCAGGGCCTACAGATACGCAGTATTTT
CDR3: CASSFWPGPTDTQYF

size: NA
V: TRBV5-1
J: TRBJ2-2
D: TRBD2
DNA: TGCGCCAGCGCTCTGACTAGCGGGAGAACCGGGGAGCTGTTTTTT
CDR3: CASALTSGRTGELFF

size: NA
V: TRBV29-1
J: TRBJ1-2
D: TRBD1
DNA: TGCAGCGTCTTTACAGGGGGCAATGGCTACACCTTC
CDR3: CSVFTGGNGYTF

size: NA
V: TRBV7-2
J: TRBJ2-1
D: TRBD2
DNA: TGTGCCAGCAGCTTAACTGGCGGGGGTTACAATGAGCAGTTCTTC
CDR3: CASSLTGGGYNEQFF

size: NA
V: TRBV6-5
J: TRBJ1-2
D: TRBD1
DNA: TGTGCCAGCAGCGACGGGACAGGGGGCCACTACACCTTC
CDR3: CASSDGTGGHYTF

size: NA
V: TRBV7-9
J: TRBJ1-5
D: TRBD1
DNA: TGTGCCAGCAGCCTATACAGGGGGCCTATTATGAGCAATCAGCCCCAGCATTTT
CDR3: CASSLYRGPIMSNQPQHF

size: NA
V: TRBV5-1
J: TRBJ1-2
D: TRBD1
DNA: TGCGCCAGCAGCTTGGCCTTAGGACAGGGGGCCGGGGGCTACACCTTC
CDR3: CASSLALGQGAGGYTF

size: NA
V: TRBV2
J: TRBJ1-1
D: NA
DNA: TGTGCCACCACCTGGGGGCAGGGGCAGCTCACTGAAGCTTTCTTT
CDR3: CATTWGQGQLTEAFF

size: NA
V: TRBV18
J: TRBJ1-2
D: NA
DNA: TGTGCCAGCTCGACAGATTCTTCGTATGGCTACACCTTC
CDR3: CASSTDSSYGYTF

size: NA
V: TRBV18
J: TRBJ2-5
D: TRBD1
DNA: TGTGCCAGCTCACGGGACAGAATCCAAGAGACCCAGTACTTC
CDR3: CASSRDRIQETQYF

size: few
V: TRBV28
J: TRBJ1-2
D: TRBD1
DNA: TGTGCCAGCAGTTCGCGGACAGGGGGCTATGGCTACACCTTC
CDR3: CASSSRTGGYGYTF

size: NA
V: TRBV10-1
J: TRBJ2-1
D: NA
DNA: TGCGCCAGCAGTAGTGGTGGGAGCGAGGCTCAGTTCTTC
CDR3: CASSSGGSEAQFF

size: NA
V: TRBV10-3
J: TRBJ2-1
D: NA
DNA: TGTGCCATCAGTGACTCCGGGGGCTCCTACAATGAGCAGTTCTTC
CDR3: CAISDSGGSYNEQFF

size: NA
V: TRBV30
J: TRBJ2-1
D: NA
DNA: TGTGCCTGGGGTATTCCGGGACTTCAGTTCTTC
CDR3: CAWGIPGLQFF

size: NA
V: TRBV5-1
J: TRBJ1-1
D: TRBD1
DNA: TGCGCCAGCAGCCTACGGACAGGGGACACTGAAGCTTTCTTT
CDR3: CASSLRTGDTEAFF

size: NA
V: TRBV19
J: TRBJ1-5
D: NA
DNA: TGTGCCAGTAGTACCGACAATAGCAATCAGCCCCAGCATTTT
CDR3: CASSTDNSNQPQHF

size: NA
V: TRBV15
J: TRBJ2-3
D: NA
DNA: TGTGCCACCAGCGGGGGCGGAGCACCCACAGATACGCAGTATTTT
CDR3: CATSGGGAPTDTQYF

size: NA
V: TRBV5-1
J: TRBJ2-7
D: TRBD2
DNA: TGCGCCAGCAGCTCCAGACTAGCGGGAGCGGGAAAGGGAAGGAATTACGAGCAGTACTTC
CDR3: CASSSRLAGAGKGRNYEQYF

size: NA
V: TRBV29-1
J: TRBJ1-1
D: NA
DNA: TGCAGCGTGAGAGACATGATGGGCACTGAAGCTTTCTTT
CDR3: CSVRDMMGTEAFF

size: NA
V: TRBV5-1
J: TRBJ1-3
D: NA
DNA: TGCGCCAGCAGCTTGGGACAGGGAAACACCATATATTTT
CDR3: CASSLGQGNTIYF

size: NA
V: TRBV7-2
J: TRBJ2-2
D: NA
DNA: TGTGCCAGCAGCTTAAGTGTCGACACCGCGAACACCGGGGAGCTGTTTTTT
CDR3: CASSLSVDTANTGELFF